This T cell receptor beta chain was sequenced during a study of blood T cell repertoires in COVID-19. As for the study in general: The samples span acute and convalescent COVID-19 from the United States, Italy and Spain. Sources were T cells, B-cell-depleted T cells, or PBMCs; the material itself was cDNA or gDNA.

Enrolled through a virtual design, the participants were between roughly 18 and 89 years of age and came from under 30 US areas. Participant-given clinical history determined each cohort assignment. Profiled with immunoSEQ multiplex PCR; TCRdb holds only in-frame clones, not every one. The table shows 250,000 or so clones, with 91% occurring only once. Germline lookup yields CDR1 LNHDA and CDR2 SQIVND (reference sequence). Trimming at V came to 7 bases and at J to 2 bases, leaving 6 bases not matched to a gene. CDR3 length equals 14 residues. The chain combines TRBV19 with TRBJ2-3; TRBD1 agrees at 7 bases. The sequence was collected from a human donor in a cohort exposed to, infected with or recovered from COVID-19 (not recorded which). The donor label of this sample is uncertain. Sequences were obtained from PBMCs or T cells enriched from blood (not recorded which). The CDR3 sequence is CASKGGSDTDTQYF. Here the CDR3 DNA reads TGTGCCAGTAAAGGGGGCTCCGACACAGATACGCAGTATTTT.